This T cell receptor (beta chain) was captured in a study of blood T cell repertoires in COVID-19. Across the study: COVID-19 samples from acute and convalescent phases originated in the United States, Italy and Spain. The cDNA or gDNA used as material had been derived from T cells, B-cell-depleted T cells, or PBMCs.

There are a few counts of this clone. How the authors handled the data: Amplifying reference gene primers gave estimates of nucleated cell counts. The table came from immunoSEQ multiplex PCR; TCRdb's copy has only in-frame clones and leaves some out. That table furnishes V, J and clone size, whereas the DNA furnished D and trimming. The data hold approximately 130,000 clones, with around four fifths observed a single time. Trimming stripped 1 base from V and 5 bases from J, with 11 bases between. Germline assignment: CDR1 SGHRS and CDR2 YFSETQ. CDR3 size: 14 residues. The J gene is TRBJ2-3, the V gene TRBV5-1; maybe TRBD2 (5 bases). The specimen sequenced was peripheral blood. This TCR derives from a man at least 80 years old with acute or convalescent COVID-19. This CDR3 reads CASSLLPRGDTQYF. The CDR3 DNA sequence: TGCGCCAGCAGCTTGCTGCCCCGGGGAGATACGCAGTATTTT.